This TCR beta chain appears in the sequencing data of a study of cytomegalovirus exposure and HLA in healthy donors. The overall study: Later, an analysis reported that the 95 to 150 validation repertoires had used the same platform as the 500 to 800 first-cohort repertoires. Notes on the study in general: According to reports, the classifier identified cytomegalovirus status with high specificity and sensitivity. That first-cohort TCR clusters tended to co-occur in the roughly 130 validation repertoires was found in a later analysis. Cytomegalovirus-associated status was assigned to more than 150 TCR beta chains.

Comment on this clone: Its antigen is unknown.

Some clones are missing from TCRdb's copy, which holds only in-frame ones; the method was immunoSEQ multiplex PCR. Among approximately 220,000 clones listed, 75% to 90% were seen once. From germline, CDR1 is LNHDA and CDR2 SQIVND (reference sequence). Deletions cut 5 bases from V and 0 bases from J, with 18 bases between. The length of the CDR3 is 17 residues. The V and J genes are TRBV19 and TRBJ2-3; D is perhaps TRBD2 (5 bases). Specimen: PBMCs. The receptor comes from a woman between 25 and 40 years old in good health and CMV-seropositive. Here the CDR3 reads CASSSAGGLGSTDTQYF. Written as DNA, the CDR3 is TGTGCCAGTAGTTCCGCCGGAGGTCTAGGTAGCACAGATACGCAGTATTTT.